This T cell receptor beta chain appears in the sequencing data of a study of T cell changes during pregnancy in multiple sclerosis. CDR3 length: 16 amino acids. The V gene's germline CDR1 is SGHDT and CDR2 YYEEEE. V lost 3 bases and J 3 bases, leaving 18 bases between the germline ends. Clones were sequenced by immunoSEQ multiplex PCR, and TCRdb holds only the in-frame ones, with some missing. The table records about 69,000 clones, approximately 91% of them present only once. This clonotype originated in a female donor with multiple sclerosis, enrolled in a pregnancy study. This chain joins TRBV5-6 and TRBJ1-2, with a weak D call TRBD1 (5 bases). Sequencing used peripheral blood, obtained in the third trimester of pregnancy. The CDR3 protein is CASSYSKGRFYYGYTF. The CDR3 DNA reads TGTGCCAGCAGCTACTCAAAGGGGAGGTTCTACTATGGCTACACCTTC.